This entry is about one TCR beta chain. Its matching antigen is unknown. These data are taken from a study of T cells in Graves' hyperthyroidism and ophthalmopathy. The study, taken as a whole, reports: Model-based prediction identified ophthalmopathy a median around seven months prior to its onset. Most thyroid clonotypes with frequency above 0.001 were detected in blood. Ophthalmopathy was told apart from stable hyperthyroidism by a 13 V-J model.

It was RNA transcripts that yielded the amplified TCR beta CDR3 regions. First-round RT-PCR with HTBI primers amplified the TCR CDR3 region. TCRdb analysed the multiplex PCR reads with MiXCR anew, one entry per CDR3 protein. Found here are nearly 750,000 distinct CDR3 sequences, 35% of them singletons; the top ten hold around 30%. Looked up from germline, CDR1 is DFQATT and CDR2 is SNEGSKA (reference sequence). V lost 3 bases and J 2 bases, leaving 10 bases between the germline ends. The CDR3 runs to 13 residues. This chain joins TRBV20-1 and TRBJ2-5; D possibly corresponds to TRBD1 (5 bases). This clonotype was sampled from a woman between 40 and 55 years old with Graves' hyperthyroidism. Sequenced: blood. For the CDR3, the DNA is TGCAGTGCTAGGACAGTTTTACAAGAGACCCAGTACTTC. Protein sequence: CSARTVLQETQYF.